This passage covers 9 T cell receptor beta chains from one sample sequenced in a study of T cell repertoires in cytomegalovirus infection. The antigens for these receptors are not known. MiXCR was run by TCRdb on the reads, yielding one entry per CDR3 protein. Of tens of thousands of distinct CDR3 sequences in the sample, roughly 20% were seen once. Sequenced: PBMCs, sequenced either directly or after in vitro stimulation (not recorded which). These receptors were collected from a human donor in good health (CMV status not recorded). Some clones in this sample may be carry-over from other donors' samples.

The chain carries TRBV11-2 and TRBJ2-1; 12 nucleotides align to TRBD2. CDR1 and CDR2 (germline): SGHAT, FQNNGV. Trimming cost V 4 bases and J 5 bases; bases outside gene matches: 6. The CDR3 has 16 residues. CDR3 sequence reads: CASSSFGLAGHNEQFF. The DNA of the CDR3 is TGTGCCAGCAGCTCCTTCGGACTAGCGGGACACAATGAGCAGTTCTTC.

The chain combines TRBV7-2 with TRBJ1-4, with D uncertain. From germline, CDR1 is SGHTA and CDR2 FQGNSA. The CDR3 is 14 residues long. With 0 bases removed from V and 6 bases from J, the gap between germline ends came to 8 bases. The CDR3 here is CASSLAGRDEKLFF. In DNA form, the CDR3 reads TGTGCCAGCAGCTTAGCTGGAAGGGATGAAAAACTGTTTTTT.

The chain joins TRBV28 to TRBJ2-5, with 9 positions matching TRBD2. This CDR3 has 16 residues. Germline-derived CDR1 and CDR2 are MDHEN and SYDVKM. The V gene end was trimmed by 5 bases and the J gene end by 4 bases; junction bases not matched to a gene: 11. The DNA for the CDR3 is TGTGCCAGCAGTCCCTCGGAGCGGGGGGCGTCAGAGACCCAGTACTTC. The encoded protein is CASSPSERGASETQYF.

This clonotype was found a few times. J is TRBJ2-5 and V is TRBV4-3; the D gene is possibly TRBD2 (5 bases). V lost 0 bases and J 2 bases, leaving 16 bases between the germline ends. Germline lookup yields CDR1 LGHNA and CDR2 YSLEER. The CDR3 is 17 residues long. The CDR3 bases are TGCGCCAGCAGCCAAGATCTGCCGGGGATCGGGCAAGAGACCCAGTACTTC. It yields the protein CASSQDLPGIGQETQYF.

Ten or more counts support this clonotype. J is TRBJ1-2 and V is TRBV7-2; 8 nucleotides match TRBD1. V lost 2 bases to trimming and J lost 7 bases; unmatched junction nucleotides: 6. Per germline, CDR1 SGHTA and CDR2 FQGNSA. The CDR3 is 14 residues long. CDR3 region: CASSLTQGAGGYTF. The CDR3 nucleotides are TGTGCCAGCAGCTTAACGCAGGGGGCCGGTGGCTACACCTTC.

This clonotype has just a few counts. The chain links TRBV2 to TRBJ2-2; 8 bases are a match to TRBD1. V was pared by 8 bases and J by 0 bases, with 11 bases of the junction left unmatched. The CDR3 is made up of 17 amino acids. Germline V gene data show CDR1 as SNHLY and CDR2 as FYNNEI. Written as DNA, the CDR3 is TGTGCCAGCTCCTCCTCCGGGACAGGCCCGAACACCGGGGAGCTGTTTTTT. Translating it yields CASSSSGTGPNTGELFF.

This clonotype has at least ten counts. The chain links TRBV7-9 to TRBJ2-7, with 9 bases lining up with TRBD1. V shed 7 bases, J shed 0 bases, and the junction held 7 bases outside the gene matches. Germline assignment: CDR1 SEHNR and CDR2 FQNEAQ (reference sequence). The CDR3 covers 15 residues. CDR3 bases: TGTGCCAGCACCCCTCCGGGACAGGGCTCCTACGAGCAGTACTTC. Amino acids: CASTPPGQGSYEQYF.

A note on this clonotype: Being one base from a much bigger clone, this may be a read error. The chain couples TRBV23-1 to TRBJ2-1; D is ambiguous. TRBV23-1 is an ORF; its function is uncertain. V gave up 2 bases and J gave up 3 bases, with 11 bases separating them. This CDR3 is built from 15 residues. In DNA, the CDR3 is TGCGCCAGCAGTCAAGGGATTAGTAACTACAATGAGCAGTTCTTC. This sequence encodes CASSQGISNYNEQFF.

This clonotype was detected ten times or more. The chain joins TRBV7-9 to TRBJ2-7, with D perhaps TRBD2 (6 bases). The CDR3 sequence is 13 residues long. Germline V lookup: CDR1 SEHNR, CDR2 FQNEAQ (reference sequence). Trimming took off 5 bases at V and 4 bases at J, with 12 bases between the two ends. CDR3 amino acids: CASSHRGGYEQYF. The CDR3 DNA sequence: TGTGCCAGCAGCCATAGAGGAGGGTACGAGCAGTACTTC.